One and the same sample provided the 5 T cell receptor beta chains below, sequenced in a study of blood T cell repertoires in COVID-19 (dated by TCRdb to 2018 to 2021). The method behind the library was the immunoSEQ multiplex PCR assay. The table was pulled from immuneACCESS by TCRdb, which kept in-frame rearrangements only. Such tables lose some clones; where checked, under half of the loss comes from unresolved V genes, and the rest has no known cause. The sample has roughly 230,000 clones on record, roughly 84% of them singletons. 3.5% to 4% of the sample lies in the top ten. The sample consisted of peripheral blood. Receptors originate from a woman older than 75 with acute or convalescent COVID-19.

V and J are TRBV9 and TRBJ1-1; D possibly corresponds to TRBD1 (6 bases). Trimming took 2 bases from V and 5 from J, leaving 13 bases between them. This CDR3 has 14 amino acids. Germline V gene lookup returns CDR1 SGDLS and CDR2 YYNGEE. The CDR3 nucleotides are TGTGCCAGCAGCGTGGCCAGGGGAAAGACTGAAGCTTTCTTT. This codes for CASSVARGKTEAFF.

The gene calls are TRBV7-2 and TRBJ2-5; the match to TRBD1 covers 10 bases. The germline gives CDR1 SGHTA, CDR2 FQGNSA. The CDR3 runs to 13 residues. The V gene end was trimmed by 11 bases and the J gene end by 6 bases; junction bases not matched to a gene: 9. CDR3 loop: CASGTGVLKTQYF. The CDR3 coding sequence is TGTGCCTCAGGGACAGGGGTTTTGAAGACCCAGTACTTC.

The V and J genes are TRBV27 and TRBJ2-2; TRBD1 is a possible D gene (6 bases). The V gene lost 4 bases and the J gene lost 5 bases, with 20 bases spanning the gap. CDR1 and CDR2 (germline): MNHEY, SMNVEV (reference sequence). This CDR3 comprises 17 residues. Here the CDR3 DNA reads TGTGCCAGCAGTTCCATCGATGGGGGCAGGGTAACCGGGGAGCTGTTTTTT. Its protein product is CASSSIDGGRVTGELFF.

The chain employs TRBV6-5 and TRBJ1-5; no clear D gene. This CDR3 region has 12 residues. The V end lost 7 bases, the J end lost 6 bases, and 10 bases lay between the germline ends. Germline V gene sequence: CDR1 MNHEY, CDR2 SVGAGI. This CDR3 is CASNPTGQPQHF. The CDR3 DNA sequence: TGTGCCAGCAACCCCACTGGTCAGCCCCAGCATTTT.

The chain carries TRBV5-6 and TRBJ1-3; 7 bases fit TRBD1. Germline V gene sequence: CDR1 SGHDT, CDR2 YYEEEE. There are 16 residues in the CDR3. The junction had 7 bases not matched to a gene; V was cut back by 2 bases and J by 2 bases. CDR3 sequence (DNA): TGTGCCAGCAGCTTTCGGGACAGTCTAACTGGAAACACCATATATTTT. This translates into CASSFRDSLTGNTIYF.